A selection of T cell receptor beta chains follows, all from one sample in a study of blood T cell repertoires in COVID-19. Profiling relied on immunoSEQ multiplex PCR, and the TCRdb table lists in-frame clones only, not all of them. Found here are about 200,000 clones, approximately 86% of them singletons; the top ten hold roughly 4.9%. Specimen: PBMCs or T cells enriched from blood (not recorded which). These receptor sequences come from a woman in her twenties or thirties who had been exposed to COVID-19. Each CDR3 is given with its conserved first and last residue. D genes are given only for firm matches.

TRBV9	NA	TRBJ2-2	18	CASSVGVAGWPNTGELFF
TRBV5-4	TRBD2	TRBJ2-1	14	CASSSWTSNNEQFF
TRBV30	NA	TRBJ1-1	14	CAWNSGITLAEAFF
TRBV18	NA	TRBJ1-1	15	CASSPRRDLDSEAFF
TRBV6-5	NA	TRBJ1-2	13	CASSYMGRYGYTF
TRBV5-1	TRBD2	TRBJ2-3	17	CASSLVRGGTSTDTQYF
TRBV6-1	NA	TRBJ2-5	13	CASSDGTLETQYF
TRBV18	TRBD1	TRBJ1-4	16	CASSPRPVTGDEKLFF
TRBV3-1/TRBV3-2	NA	TRBJ1-5	13	CASSPDNNQPQHF
TRBV19	NA	TRBJ2-3	16	CASSPRTGPGADTQYF
TRBV19	NA	TRBJ1-6	18	CASSMRGLGQGVNSPLHF
TRBV18	TRBD2	TRBJ2-5	15	CASSPARGLQETQYF
TRBV3-1/TRBV3-2	NA	TRBJ2-1	15	CASSQDTGSYNEQFF
TRBV7-8	NA	TRBJ2-7	14	CASSPRVVSYEQYF
TRBV7-8	NA	TRBJ1-1	14	CASSYQGGWTEAFF
TRBV6-5	NA	TRBJ1-3	15	CASSYSKSSGNTIYF
TRBV5-1	TRBD1	TRBJ1-5	15	CASSLEGQGTQPQHF
TRBV19	NA	TRBJ1-4	13	CASSPHPRGGLFF
TRBV30	TRBD1	TRBJ1-5	13	CAWRGQGDQPQHF
TRBV3-1/TRBV3-2	NA	TRBJ2-1	13	CASTLTRDNEQFF
TRBV5-1	TRBD1	TRBJ2-7	14	CASSPGDRRYEQYF
TRBV3-1/TRBV3-2	TRBD2	TRBJ2-7	15	CASSRRTSGAYEQYF
TRBV5-5	TRBD1	TRBJ1-5	14	CASSAGGRNQPQHF
TRBV7-9	NA	TRBJ1-2	14	CASSSLASSYGYTF
TRBV11-2	NA	TRBJ1-1	14	CASSRMPGDTEAFF
TRBV5-4	TRBD2	TRBJ2-5	14	CASSPWTSAETQYF